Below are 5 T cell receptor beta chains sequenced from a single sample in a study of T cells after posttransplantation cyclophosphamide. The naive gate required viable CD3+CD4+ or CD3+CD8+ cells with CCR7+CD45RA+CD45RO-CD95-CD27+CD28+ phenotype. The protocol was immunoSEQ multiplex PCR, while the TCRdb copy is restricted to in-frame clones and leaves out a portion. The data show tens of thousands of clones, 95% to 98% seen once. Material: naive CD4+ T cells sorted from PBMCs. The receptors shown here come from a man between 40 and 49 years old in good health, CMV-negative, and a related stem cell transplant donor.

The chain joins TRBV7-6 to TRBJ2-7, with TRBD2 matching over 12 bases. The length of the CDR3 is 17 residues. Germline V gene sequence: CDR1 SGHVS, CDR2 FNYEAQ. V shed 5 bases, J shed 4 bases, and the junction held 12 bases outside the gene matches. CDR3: CASSLVVGLAGIYEQYF. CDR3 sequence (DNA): TGTGCCAGCAGCCTAGTGGTAGGACTAGCGGGGATTTACGAGCAGTACTTC.

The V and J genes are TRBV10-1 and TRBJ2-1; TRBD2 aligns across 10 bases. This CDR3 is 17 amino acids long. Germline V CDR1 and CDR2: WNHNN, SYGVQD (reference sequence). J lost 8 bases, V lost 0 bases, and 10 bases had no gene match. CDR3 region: CASSESPPSGSRDEQFF. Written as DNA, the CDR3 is TGCGCCAGCAGTGAGTCTCCACCTAGCGGGAGTAGGGATGAGCAGTTCTTC.

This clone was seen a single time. The CDR3, as DNA: TGTGCCAGTAGAAGGACTAGCGGGAGGGCTAACACCGGGGAGCTGTTTTTT. It translates to CASRRTSGRANTGELFF. The V and J genes are TRBV19 and TRBJ2-2, with 15 nucleotides matching TRBD2. CDR3 size: 17 residues. V gave up 6 bases and J gave up 2 bases; unmatched junction bases: 4. The V gene's germline CDR1 is LNHDA and CDR2 SQIVND (reference sequence).

As DNA, the CDR3 is TGTGCCAGCAGTGTCTCTAGCGGGAGGGCCGGGACCGGGGAGCTGTTTTTT. Its translation: CASSVSSGRAGTGELFF. The rearrangement uses TRBV6-1 and TRBJ2-2; 12 nucleotides align to TRBD2. The CDR3 sequence is 17 residues long. Germline V gene sequence: CDR1 MNHNS, CDR2 SASEGT. The J segment lost 5 bases and the V segment lost 4 bases, leaving 8 bases of the junction unmatched.

CDR3 residues: CSAERRAEAFF. The CDR3 DNA is TGCAGTGCTGAAAGACGGGCTGAAGCTTTCTTT. The chain is built from TRBV20-1 and TRBJ1-1, with no clear D. The CDR3 contains 11 residues. Germline V lookup: CDR1 DFQATT, CDR2 SNEGSKA (reference sequence). V was trimmed by 5 bases and J by 6 bases, leaving 10 bases between them.